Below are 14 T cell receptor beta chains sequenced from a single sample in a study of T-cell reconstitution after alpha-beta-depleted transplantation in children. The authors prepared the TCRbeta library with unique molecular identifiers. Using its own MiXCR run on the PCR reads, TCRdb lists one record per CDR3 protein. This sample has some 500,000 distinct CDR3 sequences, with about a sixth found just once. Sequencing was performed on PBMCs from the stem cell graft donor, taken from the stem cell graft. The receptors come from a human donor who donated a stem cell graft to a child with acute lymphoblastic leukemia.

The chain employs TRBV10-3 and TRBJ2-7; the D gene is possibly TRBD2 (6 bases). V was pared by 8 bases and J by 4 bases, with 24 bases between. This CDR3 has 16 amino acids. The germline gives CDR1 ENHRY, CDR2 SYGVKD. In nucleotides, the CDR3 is TGTGCCATCCTGGATGTTTCGGCAGTGGGGACTTACGAGCAGTACTTC. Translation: CAILDVSAVGTYEQYF.

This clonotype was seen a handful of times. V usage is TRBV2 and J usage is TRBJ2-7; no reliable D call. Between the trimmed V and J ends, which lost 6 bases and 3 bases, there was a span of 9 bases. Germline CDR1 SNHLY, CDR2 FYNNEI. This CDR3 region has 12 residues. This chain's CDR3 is CASSETRYEQYF. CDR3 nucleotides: TGTGCCAGCAGCGAGACCCGCTACGAGCAGTACTTC.

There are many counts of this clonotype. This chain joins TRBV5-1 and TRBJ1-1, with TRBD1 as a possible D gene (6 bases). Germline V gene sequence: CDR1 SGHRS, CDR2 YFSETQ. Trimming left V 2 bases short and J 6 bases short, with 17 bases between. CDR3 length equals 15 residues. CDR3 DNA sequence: TGCGCCAGCAGCTTCTCTTCAACAGGGAGGGCTGAAGCTTTCTTT. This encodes CASSFSSTGRAEAFF.

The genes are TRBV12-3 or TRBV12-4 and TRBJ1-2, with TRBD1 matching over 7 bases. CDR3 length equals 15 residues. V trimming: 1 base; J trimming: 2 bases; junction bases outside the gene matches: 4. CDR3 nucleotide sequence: TGTGCCAGCAGTTTAGTCCTGACAGGGAACTATGGCTACACCTTC. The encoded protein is CASSLVLTGNYGYTF.

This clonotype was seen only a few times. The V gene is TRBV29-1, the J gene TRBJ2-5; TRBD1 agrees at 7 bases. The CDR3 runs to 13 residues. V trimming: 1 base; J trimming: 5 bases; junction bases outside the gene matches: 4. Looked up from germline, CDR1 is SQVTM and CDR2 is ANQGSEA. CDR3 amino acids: CSVEGGRGETQYF. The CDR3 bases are TGCAGCGTTGAAGGGGGCAGGGGGGAGACCCAGTACTTC.

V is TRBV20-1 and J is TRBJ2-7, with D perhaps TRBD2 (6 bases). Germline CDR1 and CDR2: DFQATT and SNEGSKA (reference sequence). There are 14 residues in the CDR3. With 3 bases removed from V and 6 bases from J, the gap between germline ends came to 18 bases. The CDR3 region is CSASRTAAGGEQYF. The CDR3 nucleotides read TGCAGTGCTAGTAGGACGGCTGCCGGGGGCGAGCAGTACTTC.

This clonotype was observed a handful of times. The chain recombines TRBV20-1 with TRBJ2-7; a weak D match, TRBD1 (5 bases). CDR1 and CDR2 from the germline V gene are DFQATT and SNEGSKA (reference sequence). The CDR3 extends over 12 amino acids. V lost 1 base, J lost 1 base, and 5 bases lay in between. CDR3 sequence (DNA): TGCAGTGCTAGAGGACAGTCCTACGAGCAGTACTTC. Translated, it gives CSARGQSYEQYF.

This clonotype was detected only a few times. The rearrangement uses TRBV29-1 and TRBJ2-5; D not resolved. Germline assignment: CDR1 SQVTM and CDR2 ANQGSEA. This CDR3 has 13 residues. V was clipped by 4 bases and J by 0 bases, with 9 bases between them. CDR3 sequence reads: CSVAQLYQETQYF. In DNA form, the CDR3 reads TGCAGCGTTGCACAGTTGTACCAAGAGACCCAGTACTTC.

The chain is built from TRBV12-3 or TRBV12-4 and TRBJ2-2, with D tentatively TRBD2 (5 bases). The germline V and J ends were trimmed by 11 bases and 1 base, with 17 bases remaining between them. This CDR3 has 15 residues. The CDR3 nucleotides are TGTGCCGTCCGACGCAGTGCGGGGAACACCGGGGAGCTGTTTTTT. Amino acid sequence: CAVRRSAGNTGELFF.

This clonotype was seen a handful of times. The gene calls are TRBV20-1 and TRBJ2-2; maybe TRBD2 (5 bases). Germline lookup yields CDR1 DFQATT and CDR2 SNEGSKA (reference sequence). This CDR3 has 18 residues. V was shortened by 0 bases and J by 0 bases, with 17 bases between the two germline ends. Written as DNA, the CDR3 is TGCAGTGCTAGAGATAGACCAGCGGAGGCCGCGAACACCGGGGAGCTGTTTTTT. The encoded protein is CSARDRPAEAANTGELFF.

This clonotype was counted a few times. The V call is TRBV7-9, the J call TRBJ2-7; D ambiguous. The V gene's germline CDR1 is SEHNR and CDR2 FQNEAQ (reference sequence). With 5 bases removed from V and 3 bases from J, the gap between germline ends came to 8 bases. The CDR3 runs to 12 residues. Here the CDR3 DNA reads TGTGCCAGCAGCCAAGAGAGCTACGAGCAGTACTTC. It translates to CASSQESYEQYF. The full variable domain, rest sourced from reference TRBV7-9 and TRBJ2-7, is DTGVSQNPRHKITKRGQNVTFRCDPISEHNRLYWYRQTLGQGPEFLTYFQNEAQLEKSRLLSDRFSAERPKGSFSTLEIQRTEQGDSAMYLCASSQESYEQYFGPGTRLTVT.

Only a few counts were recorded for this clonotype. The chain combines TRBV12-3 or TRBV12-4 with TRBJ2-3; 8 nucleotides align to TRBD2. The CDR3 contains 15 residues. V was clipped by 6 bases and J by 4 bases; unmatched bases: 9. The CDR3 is CASSPGLVLADTQYF. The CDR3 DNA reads TGTGCCAGCAGCCCGGGACTAGTATTGGCAGATACGCAGTATTTT.

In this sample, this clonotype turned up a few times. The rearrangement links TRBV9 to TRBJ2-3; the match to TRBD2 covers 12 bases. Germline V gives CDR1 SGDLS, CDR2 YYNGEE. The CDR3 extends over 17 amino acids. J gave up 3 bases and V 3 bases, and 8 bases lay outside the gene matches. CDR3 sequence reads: CASSGGLAGLRTDTQYF. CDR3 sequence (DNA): TGTGCCAGCAGCGGAGGACTAGCGGGATTGCGTACAGATACGCAGTATTTT.

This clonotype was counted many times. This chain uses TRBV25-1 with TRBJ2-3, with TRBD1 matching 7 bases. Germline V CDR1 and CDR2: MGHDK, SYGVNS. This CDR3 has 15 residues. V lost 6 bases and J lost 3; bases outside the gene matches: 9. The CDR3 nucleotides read TGTGCCAGCAGCCTGACAGGGTTGGGGACAGATACGCAGTATTTT. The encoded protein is CASSLTGLGTDTQYF.